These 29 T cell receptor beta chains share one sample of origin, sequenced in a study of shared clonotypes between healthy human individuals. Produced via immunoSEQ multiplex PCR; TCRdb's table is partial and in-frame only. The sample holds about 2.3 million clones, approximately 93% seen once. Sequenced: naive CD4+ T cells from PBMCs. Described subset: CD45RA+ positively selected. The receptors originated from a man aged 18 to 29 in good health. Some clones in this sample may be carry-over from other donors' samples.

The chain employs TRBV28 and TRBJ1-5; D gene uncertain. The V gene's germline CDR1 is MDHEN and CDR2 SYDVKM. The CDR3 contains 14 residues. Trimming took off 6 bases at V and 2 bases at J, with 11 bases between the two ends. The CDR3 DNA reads TGTGCCAGCAGCCCCAAACCAGGCAATCAGCCCCAGCATTTT. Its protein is CASSPKPGNQPQHF.

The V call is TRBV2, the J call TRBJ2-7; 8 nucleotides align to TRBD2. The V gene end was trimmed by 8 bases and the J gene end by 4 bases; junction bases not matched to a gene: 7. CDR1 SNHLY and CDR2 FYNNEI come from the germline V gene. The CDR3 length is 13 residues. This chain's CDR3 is CASQPGLEYEQYF. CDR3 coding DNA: TGTGCCAGCCAACCGGGACTAGAGTACGAGCAGTACTTC.

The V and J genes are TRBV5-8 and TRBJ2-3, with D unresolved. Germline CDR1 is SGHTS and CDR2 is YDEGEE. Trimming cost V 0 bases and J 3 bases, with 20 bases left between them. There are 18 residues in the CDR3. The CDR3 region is CASSLAASSAPWTDTQYF. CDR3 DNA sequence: TGTGCCAGCAGCTTGGCGGCCTCCTCGGCGCCTTGGACAGATACGCAGTATTTT.

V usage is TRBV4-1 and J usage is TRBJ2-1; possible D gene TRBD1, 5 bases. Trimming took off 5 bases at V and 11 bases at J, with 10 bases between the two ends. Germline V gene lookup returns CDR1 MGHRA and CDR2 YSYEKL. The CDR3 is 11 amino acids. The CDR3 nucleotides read TGCGCCAGCAGCGGGGCCGTGAAGCAGTTCTTC. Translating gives CASSGAVKQFF.

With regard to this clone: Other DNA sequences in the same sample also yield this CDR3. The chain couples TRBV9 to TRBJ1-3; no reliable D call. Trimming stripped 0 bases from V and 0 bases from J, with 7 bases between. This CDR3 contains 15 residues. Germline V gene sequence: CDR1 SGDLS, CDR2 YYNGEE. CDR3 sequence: CASSVVGSSGNTIYF. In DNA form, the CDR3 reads TGTGCCAGCAGCGTAGTAGGGTCCTCTGGAAACACCATATATTTT.

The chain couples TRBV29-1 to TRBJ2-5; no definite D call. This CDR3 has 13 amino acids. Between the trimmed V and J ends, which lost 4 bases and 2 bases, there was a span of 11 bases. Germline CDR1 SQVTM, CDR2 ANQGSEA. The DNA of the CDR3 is TGCAGCGTTGTCCGGAACCCACAAGAGACCCAGTACTTC. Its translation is CSVVRNPQETQYF.

Here the CDR3 reads CASSPRQGTTYEQYF. Here the CDR3 DNA reads TGTGCCAGCTCACCACGACAGGGAACTACCTACGAGCAGTACTTC. The J gene is TRBJ2-7, the V gene TRBV18; 7 bases map to TRBD1. Germline CDR1 is KGHSH and CDR2 is LQKENI. CDR3 length: 15 amino acids. Trimming removed 1 base from V and 2 bases from J; junction bases left unmatched: 5.

CDR3 loop: CASSDSSSYNEQFF. CDR3 in DNA: TGTGCCAGCAGCGACAGTAGCTCCTACAATGAGCAGTTCTTC. The chain links TRBV28 to TRBJ2-1, with D possibly matching TRBD1 (5 bases). CDR3 size: 14 residues. From germline, CDR1 is MDHEN and CDR2 SYDVKM. V lost 6 bases and J 0 bases, leaving 9 bases between the germline ends. Looking up the rest from reference TRBV28 and TRBJ2-1 gives the full variable domain: DVKVTQSSRYLVKRTGEKVFLECVQDMDHENMFWYRQDPGLGLRLIYFSYDVKMKEKGDIPEGYSVSREKKERFSLILESASTNQTSMYLCASSDSSSYNEQFFGPGTRLTVL.

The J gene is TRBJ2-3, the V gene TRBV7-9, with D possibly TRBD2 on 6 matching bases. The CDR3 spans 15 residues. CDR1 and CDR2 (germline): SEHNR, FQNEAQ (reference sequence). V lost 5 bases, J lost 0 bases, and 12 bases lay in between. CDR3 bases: TGTGCCAGCAGCCTCCGGGACTCAAGCACAGATACGCAGTATTTT. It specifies CASSLRDSSTDTQYF.

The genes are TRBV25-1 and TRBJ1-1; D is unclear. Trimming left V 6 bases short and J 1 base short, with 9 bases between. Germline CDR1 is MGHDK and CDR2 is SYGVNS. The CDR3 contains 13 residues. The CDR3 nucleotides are TGTGCCAGCAGCCAGACTGGGAACACTGAAGCTTTCTTT. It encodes CASSQTGNTEAFF.

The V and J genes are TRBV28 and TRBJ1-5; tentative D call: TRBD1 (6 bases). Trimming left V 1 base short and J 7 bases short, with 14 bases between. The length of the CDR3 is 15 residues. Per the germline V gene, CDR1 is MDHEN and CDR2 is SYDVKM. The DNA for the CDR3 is TGTGCCAGCAGTTTATCTCACAGGGTCGGCCAGCCCCAGCATTTT. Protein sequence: CASSLSHRVGQPQHF.

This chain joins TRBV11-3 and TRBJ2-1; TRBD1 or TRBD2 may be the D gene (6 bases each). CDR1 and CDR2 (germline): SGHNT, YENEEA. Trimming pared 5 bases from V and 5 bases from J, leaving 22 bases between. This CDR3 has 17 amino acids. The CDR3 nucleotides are TGTGCCAGCAGCCATCCCTGGGGGGCGAGGGGGGACAATGAGCAGTTCTTC. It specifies CASSHPWGARGDNEQFF.

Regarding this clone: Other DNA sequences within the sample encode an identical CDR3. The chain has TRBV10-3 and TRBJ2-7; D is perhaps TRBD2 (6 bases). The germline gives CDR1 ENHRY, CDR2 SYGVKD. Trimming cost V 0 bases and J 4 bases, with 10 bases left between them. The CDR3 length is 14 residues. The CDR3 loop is CAISESGGRYEQYF. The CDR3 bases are TGTGCCATCAGTGAGTCAGGAGGGCGGTACGAGCAGTACTTC.

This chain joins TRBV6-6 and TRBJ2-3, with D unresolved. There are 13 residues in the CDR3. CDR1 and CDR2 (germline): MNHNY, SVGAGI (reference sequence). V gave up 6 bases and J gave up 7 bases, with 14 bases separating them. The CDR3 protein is CASRGRILNTQYF. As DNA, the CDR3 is TGTGCCAGCAGAGGACGGATACTGAATACGCAGTATTTT.

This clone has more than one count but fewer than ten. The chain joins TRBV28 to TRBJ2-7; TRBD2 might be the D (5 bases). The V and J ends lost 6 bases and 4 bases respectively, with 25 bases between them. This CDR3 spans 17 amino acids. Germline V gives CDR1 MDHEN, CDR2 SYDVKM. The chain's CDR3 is CASRRTPPAGGKYEQYF. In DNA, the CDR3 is TGTGCCAGCAGACGGACCCCCCCGGCGGGTGGAAAGTACGAGCAGTACTTC.

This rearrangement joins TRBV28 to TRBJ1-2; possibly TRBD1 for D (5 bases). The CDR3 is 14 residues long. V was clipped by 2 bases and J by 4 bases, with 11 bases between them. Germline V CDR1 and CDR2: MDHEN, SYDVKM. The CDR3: CASSLIGGGYGYTF. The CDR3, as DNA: TGTGCCAGCAGTTTAATTGGGGGGGGCTATGGCTACACCTTC.

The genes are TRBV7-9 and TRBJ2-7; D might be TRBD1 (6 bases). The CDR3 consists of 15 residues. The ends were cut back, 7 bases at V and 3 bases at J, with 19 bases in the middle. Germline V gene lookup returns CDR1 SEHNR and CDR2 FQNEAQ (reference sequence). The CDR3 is CASTPVPGVIYEQYF. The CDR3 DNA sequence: TGTGCCAGCACCCCCGTCCCAGGGGTCATCTACGAGCAGTACTTC.

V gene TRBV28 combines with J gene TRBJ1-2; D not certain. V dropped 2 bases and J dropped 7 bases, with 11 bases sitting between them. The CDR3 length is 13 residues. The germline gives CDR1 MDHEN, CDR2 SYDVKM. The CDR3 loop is CASSLGRVSGYTF. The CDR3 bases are TGTGCCAGCAGTTTAGGGAGGGTTAGTGGCTACACCTTC.

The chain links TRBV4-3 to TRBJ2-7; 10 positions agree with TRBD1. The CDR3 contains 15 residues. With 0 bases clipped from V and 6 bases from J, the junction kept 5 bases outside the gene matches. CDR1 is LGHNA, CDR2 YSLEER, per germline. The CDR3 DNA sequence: TGCGCCAGCAGCCAAGAGCGGGACAGGGGAGTCGAGCAGTACTTC. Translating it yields CASSQERDRGVEQYF.

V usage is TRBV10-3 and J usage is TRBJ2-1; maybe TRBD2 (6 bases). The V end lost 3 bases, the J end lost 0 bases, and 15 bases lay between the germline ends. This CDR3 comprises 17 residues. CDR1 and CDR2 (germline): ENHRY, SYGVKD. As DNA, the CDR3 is TGTGCCATCAGTGATGCGGGACCCATTAACTCCTACAATGAGCAGTTCTTC. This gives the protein CAISDAGPINSYNEQFF.

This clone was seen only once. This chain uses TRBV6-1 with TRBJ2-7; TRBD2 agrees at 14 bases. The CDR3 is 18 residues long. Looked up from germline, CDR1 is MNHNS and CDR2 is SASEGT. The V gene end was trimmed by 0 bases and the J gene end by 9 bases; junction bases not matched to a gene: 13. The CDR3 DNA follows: TGTGCCAGCAGTGAAGCGTGGGGGACTAGCGGGAGTAGGAATGGGCAGTACTTC. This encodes CASSEAWGTSGSRNGQYF.

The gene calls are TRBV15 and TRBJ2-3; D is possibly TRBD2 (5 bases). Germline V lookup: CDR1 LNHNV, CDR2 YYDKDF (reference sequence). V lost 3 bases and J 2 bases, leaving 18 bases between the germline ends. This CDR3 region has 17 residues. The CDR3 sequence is CATSSPTSAGFTDTQYF. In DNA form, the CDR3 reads TGTGCCACCAGCAGCCCCACTTCGGCGGGCTTCACAGATACGCAGTATTTT.

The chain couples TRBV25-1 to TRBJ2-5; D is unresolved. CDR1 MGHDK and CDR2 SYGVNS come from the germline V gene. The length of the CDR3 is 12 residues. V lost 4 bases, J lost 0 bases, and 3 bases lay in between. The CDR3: CASSAYQETQYF. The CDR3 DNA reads TGTGCCAGCAGTGCCTACCAAGAGACCCAGTACTTC.

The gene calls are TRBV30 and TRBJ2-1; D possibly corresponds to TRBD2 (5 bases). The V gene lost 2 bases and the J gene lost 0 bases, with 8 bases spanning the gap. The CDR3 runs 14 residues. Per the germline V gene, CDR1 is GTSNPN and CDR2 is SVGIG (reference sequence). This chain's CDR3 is CAWSTGSSYNEQFF. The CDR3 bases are TGTGCCTGGAGTACGGGGAGCTCCTACAATGAGCAGTTCTTC. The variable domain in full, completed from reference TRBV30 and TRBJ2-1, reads SQTIHQWPATLVQPVGSPLSLECTVEGTSNPNLYWYRQAAGRGLQLLFYSVGIGQISSEVPQNLSASRPQDRQFILSSKKLLLSDSGFYLCAWSTGSSYNEQFFGPGTRLTVL.

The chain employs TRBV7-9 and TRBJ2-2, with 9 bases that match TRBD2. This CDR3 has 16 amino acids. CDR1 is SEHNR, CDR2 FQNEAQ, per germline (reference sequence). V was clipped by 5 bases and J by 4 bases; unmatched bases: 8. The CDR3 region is CASSRLAGVGTGELFF. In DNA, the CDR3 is TGTGCCAGCAGCCGATTAGCGGGAGTGGGCACCGGGGAGCTGTTTTTT.

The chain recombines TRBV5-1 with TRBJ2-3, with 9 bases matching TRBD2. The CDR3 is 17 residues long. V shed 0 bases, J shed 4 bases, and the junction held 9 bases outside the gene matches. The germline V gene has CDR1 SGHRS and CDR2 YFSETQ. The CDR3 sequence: CASSLVGGRAPPDTQYF. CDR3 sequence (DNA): TGCGCCAGCAGCTTGGTTGGCGGGAGGGCCCCTCCAGATACGCAGTATTTT. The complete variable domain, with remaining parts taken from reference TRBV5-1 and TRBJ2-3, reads KAGVTQTPRYLIKTRGQQVTLSCSPISGHRSVSWYQQTPGQGLQFLFEYFSETQRNKGNFPGRFSGRQFSNSRSEMNVSTLELGDSALYLCASSLVGGRAPPDTQYFGPGTRLTVL.

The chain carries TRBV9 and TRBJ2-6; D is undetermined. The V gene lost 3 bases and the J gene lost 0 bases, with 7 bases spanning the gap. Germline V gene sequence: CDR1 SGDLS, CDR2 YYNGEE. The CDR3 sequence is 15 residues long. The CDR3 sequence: CASSALYSGANVLTF. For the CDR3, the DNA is TGTGCCAGCAGCGCCCTATACTCTGGGGCCAACGTCCTGACTTTC.

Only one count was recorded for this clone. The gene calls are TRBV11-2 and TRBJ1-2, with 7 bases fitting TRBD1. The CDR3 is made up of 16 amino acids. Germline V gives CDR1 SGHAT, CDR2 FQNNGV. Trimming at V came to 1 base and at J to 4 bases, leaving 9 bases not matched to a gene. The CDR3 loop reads CASSLARTGVFYGYTF. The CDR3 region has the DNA TGTGCCAGCAGCTTAGCTCGGACAGGAGTGTTCTATGGCTACACCTTC.

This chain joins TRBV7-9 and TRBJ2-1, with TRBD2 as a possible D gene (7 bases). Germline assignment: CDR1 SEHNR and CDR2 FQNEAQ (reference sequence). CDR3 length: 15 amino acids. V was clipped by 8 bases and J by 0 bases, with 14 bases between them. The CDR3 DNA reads TGTGCCAGCCTGAGGGGGGGCGACTCCTACAATGAGCAGTTCTTC. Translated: CASLRGGDSYNEQFF.